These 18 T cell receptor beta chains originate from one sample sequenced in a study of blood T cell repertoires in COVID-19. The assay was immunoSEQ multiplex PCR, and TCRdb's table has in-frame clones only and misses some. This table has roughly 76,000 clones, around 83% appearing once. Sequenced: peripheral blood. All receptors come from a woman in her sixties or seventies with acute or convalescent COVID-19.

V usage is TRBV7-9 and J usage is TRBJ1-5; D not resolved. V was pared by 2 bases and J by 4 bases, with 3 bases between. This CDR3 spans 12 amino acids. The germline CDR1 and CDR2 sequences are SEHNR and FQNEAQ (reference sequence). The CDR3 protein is CASSLPNQPQHF. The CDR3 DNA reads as TGTGCCAGCAGCTTACCGAATCAGCCCCAGCATTTT.

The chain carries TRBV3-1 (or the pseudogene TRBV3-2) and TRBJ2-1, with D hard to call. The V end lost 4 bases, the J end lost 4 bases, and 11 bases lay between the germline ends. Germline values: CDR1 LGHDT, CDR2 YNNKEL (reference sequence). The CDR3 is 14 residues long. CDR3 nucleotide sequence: TGTGCCAGCAGCCTCCGCGGTAGATACAATGAGCAGTTCTTC. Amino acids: CASSLRGRYNEQFF.

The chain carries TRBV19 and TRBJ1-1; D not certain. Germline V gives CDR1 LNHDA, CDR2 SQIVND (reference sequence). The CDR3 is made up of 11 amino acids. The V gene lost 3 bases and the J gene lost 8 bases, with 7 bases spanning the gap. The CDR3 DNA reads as TGTGCCAGTAGTATTGGCAGGGAAGCTTTCTTT. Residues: CASSIGREAFF.

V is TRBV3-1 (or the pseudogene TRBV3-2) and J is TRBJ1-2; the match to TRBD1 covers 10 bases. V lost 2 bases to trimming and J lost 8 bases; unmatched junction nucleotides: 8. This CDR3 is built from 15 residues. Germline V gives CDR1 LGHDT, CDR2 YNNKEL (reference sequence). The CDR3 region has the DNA TGTGCCAGCAGCCAAACATCGGGACAGGGGTACGGCTACACCTTC. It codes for CASSQTSGQGYGYTF.

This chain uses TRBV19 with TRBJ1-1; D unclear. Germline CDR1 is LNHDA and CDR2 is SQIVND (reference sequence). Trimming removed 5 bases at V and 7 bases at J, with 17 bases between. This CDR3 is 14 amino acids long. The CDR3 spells CASSPTRQRSEAFF. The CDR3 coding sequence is TGTGCCAGTAGTCCTACGCGGCAGAGAAGTGAAGCTTTCTTT.

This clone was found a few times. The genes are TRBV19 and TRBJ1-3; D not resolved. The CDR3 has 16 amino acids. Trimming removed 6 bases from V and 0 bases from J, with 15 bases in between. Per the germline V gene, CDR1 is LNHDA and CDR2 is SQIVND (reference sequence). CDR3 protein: CASSAALSSSGNTIYF. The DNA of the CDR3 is TGTGCCAGTAGCGCCGCATTGTCGAGCTCTGGAAACACCATATATTTT.

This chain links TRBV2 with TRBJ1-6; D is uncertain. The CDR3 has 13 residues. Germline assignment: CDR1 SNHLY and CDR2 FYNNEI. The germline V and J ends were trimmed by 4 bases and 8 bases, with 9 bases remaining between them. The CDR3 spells CASSAERDSPLHF. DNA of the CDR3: TGTGCCAGCAGTGCGGAGCGGGATTCACCCCTCCACTTT.

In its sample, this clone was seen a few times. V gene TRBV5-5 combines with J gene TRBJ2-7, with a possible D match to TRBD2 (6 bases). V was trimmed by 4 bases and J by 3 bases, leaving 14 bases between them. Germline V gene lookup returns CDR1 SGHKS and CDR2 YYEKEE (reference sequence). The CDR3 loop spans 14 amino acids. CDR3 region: CASSAGPTRYEQYF. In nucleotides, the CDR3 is TGTGCCAGCAGCGCGGGACCGACTCGCTACGAGCAGTACTTC.

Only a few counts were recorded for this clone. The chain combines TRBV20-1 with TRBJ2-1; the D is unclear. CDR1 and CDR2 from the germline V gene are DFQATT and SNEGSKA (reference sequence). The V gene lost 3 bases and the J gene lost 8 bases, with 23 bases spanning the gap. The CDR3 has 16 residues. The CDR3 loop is CSASSVSVASLYEQFF. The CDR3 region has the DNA TGCAGTGCTAGTTCTGTCTCCGTAGCCTCCCTTTATGAGCAGTTCTTC.

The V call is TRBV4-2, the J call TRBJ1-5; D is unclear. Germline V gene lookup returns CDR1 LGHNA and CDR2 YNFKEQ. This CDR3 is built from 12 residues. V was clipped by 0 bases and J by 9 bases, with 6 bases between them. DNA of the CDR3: TGTGCCAGCAGCCAAGAAACGGGGCCCCAGCATTTT. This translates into CASSQETGPQHF.

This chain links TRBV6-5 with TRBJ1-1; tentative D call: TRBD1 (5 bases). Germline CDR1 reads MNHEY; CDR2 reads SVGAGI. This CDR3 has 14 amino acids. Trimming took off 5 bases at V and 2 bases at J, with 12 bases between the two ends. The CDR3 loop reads CASSQRQPNTEAFF. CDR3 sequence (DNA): TGTGCCAGCAGTCAACGACAGCCCAACACTGAAGCTTTCTTT.

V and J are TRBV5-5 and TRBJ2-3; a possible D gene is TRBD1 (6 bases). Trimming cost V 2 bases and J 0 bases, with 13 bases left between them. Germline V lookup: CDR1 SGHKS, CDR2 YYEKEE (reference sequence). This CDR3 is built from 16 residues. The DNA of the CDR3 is TGTGCCAGCAGCTTTTTTGTAGGGGGTAGCACAGATACGCAGTATTTT. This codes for CASSFFVGGSTDTQYF.

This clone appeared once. CDR3 residues: CSASERAGLPDTQYF. The DNA for the CDR3 is TGCAGTGCTAGTGAGCGGGCGGGTCTCCCAGATACGCAGTATTTT. The rearrangement links TRBV20-1 to TRBJ2-3, with D possibly matching TRBD2 (6 bases). V lost 3 bases, J lost 4 bases, and 17 bases lay in between. Germline CDR1 reads DFQATT; CDR2 reads SNEGSKA (reference sequence). The CDR3 is 15 amino acids.

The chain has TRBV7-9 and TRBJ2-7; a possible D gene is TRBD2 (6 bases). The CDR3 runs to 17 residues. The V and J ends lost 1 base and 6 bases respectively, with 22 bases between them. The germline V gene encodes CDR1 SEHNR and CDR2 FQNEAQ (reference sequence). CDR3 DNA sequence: TGTGCCAGCAGCTTAGAATTCGACGCGGGAATCGCGGCCGAGCAGTACTTC. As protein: CASSLEFDAGIAAEQYF.

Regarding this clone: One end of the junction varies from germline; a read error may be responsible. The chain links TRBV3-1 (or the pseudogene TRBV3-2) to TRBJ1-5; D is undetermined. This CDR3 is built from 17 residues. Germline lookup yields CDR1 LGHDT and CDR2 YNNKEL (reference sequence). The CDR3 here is CASSQGSRGRFGQPQHF. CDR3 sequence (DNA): TGTGCCAGCAGTCAAGGTTCCCGGGGTCGATTCGGTCAGCCCCAGCATTTT.

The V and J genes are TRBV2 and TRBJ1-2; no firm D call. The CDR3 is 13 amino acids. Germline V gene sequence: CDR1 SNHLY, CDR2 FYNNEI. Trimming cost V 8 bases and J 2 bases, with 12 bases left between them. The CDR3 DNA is TGTGCCAGCTTGGCAGGCCCGAACTATGGCTACACCTTC. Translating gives CASLAGPNYGYTF.

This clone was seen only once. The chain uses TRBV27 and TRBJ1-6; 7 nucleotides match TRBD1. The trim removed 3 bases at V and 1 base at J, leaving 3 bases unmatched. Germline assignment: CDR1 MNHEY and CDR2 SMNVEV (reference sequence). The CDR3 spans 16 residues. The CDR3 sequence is CASSFRQGSYNSPLHF. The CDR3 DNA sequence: TGTGCCAGCAGTTTCAGACAGGGTTCCTATAATTCACCCCTCCACTTT.

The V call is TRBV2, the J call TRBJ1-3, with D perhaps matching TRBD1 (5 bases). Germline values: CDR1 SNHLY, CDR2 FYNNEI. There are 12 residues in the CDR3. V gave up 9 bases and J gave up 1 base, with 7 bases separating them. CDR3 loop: CASGTSGNTIYF. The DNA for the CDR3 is TGTGCCAGTGGGACTTCTGGAAACACCATATATTTT.